The sequence of this T cell receptor beta chain was determined in a study of beta chain features in type 1 diabetes (dated by TCRdb to the late 2010s). In the study overall: Mean age, gender distribution, total cell number and subset yield were not different between patients and healthy donors. Across all samples, around 99 million sorted cells were examined, and cell number per subset correlated strongly with RNA yield. In the study, TCRB repertoires of sorted circulating CD4+ T cell subsets from recently diagnosed type 1 diabetes patients were compared with those of matched healthy donors. Regulatory and stem cell-like memory subsets were obtained from only 8 patients and roughly eight healthy donors, while naive and central memory subsets were obtained from all 28 donors.

In the case of this clone: Its antigen is still unknown. No base-level quality is on record; no much larger clone is a single base apart.

Each donor gave one peripheral blood draw, averaging approximately 120 mL, which was collected into heparinised tubes. A BD FACSAria II was used to sort naive, central memory, regulatory and stem cell-like memory CD4+ T cells with a panel that included CD45RO, CCR7, CD25, CD127, CD95 and CD27. All sorted populations exceeded 95% purity. PBMCs were isolated immediately by Lymphoprep density gradient centrifugation and stained directly without culture. So that batch effects would be minimized, each experiment stained and sorted samples in pairs, pairing one healthy donor with one patient. All of the isolated RNA was reverse transcribed with the High Capacity cDNA Reverse Transcription Kit, so expressed TCRB transcripts were sequenced. Deep immunoSEQ sequencing was performed on naive, central memory and regulatory T cell samples, with an average of approximately 4 million total reads per sample. Sorted cells were lysed in RLT buffer, and RNA was extracted using DNase-treated RNeasy Micro or Mini kits according to cell number. To prevent cross-contamination, each cell subset was processed individually, whereas patient and healthy donor samples were processed jointly. Using the immunoSEQ multiplex PCR, TCRB sequences were amplified from cDNA into 87-bp fragments spanning the CDR3 region. Sequencing of the amplicons was performed on the Illumina HiSeq platform. The authors' analysis ran thus. Synthetic template baselines were used to correct PCR bias computationally, reads within Hamming distance 2 were collapsed, and singletons that could not be merged were discarded. Reads were aligned against IMGT so that V, D and J genes, CDR3 length and insertions or deletions at six rearrangement sites could be assigned. Clonotype counts were normalized to sorted cell number within each subset before computing true diversity and Gini coefficients with the tcR R package. Repertoire sharing was quantified using the overlap coefficient calculated on TCRB nucleotide sequences. In TCRdb, the immuneACCESS table is reduced to in-frame sequences with V and J assigned. These tables do not hold every clone; where another copy was compared, an unresolved V gene accounts for under half, and the others remain unexplained. That table supplies the V and J calls and clone size; D and trimming were determined from the DNA. This sample is represented by 120,000 to 150,000 clones; more than 10% of them were singletons. The ten largest clones take up 1.3% of the sample.

Summary of the overall study and its limitations: At VDJ recombination sites, type 1 diabetes patients had fewer insertions and more deleted nucleotides, which implies abnormalities in thymic rearrangement. Type 1 diabetes patients showed a moderate but significant shortening of TCRB CDR3 length in all four CD4+ subsets. PCR may preferentially amplify shorter templates, but because patient and control samples were amplified and corrected together, any resulting skew would affect both groups equally. Because small numbers of individuals were included in the HLA sub-analyses, any influence of HLA type on TCRB rearrangement was left unresolved. Sequencing cDNA rather than genomic DNA could over-represent highly expressing activated cells, although activation and CD3 levels did not differ between groups. Naive, central memory and regulatory TCRB repertoires appeared to be more alike among patients than among healthy donors.

Sequenced material: central memory CD4+ T cells from blood. The sequence came from a man between 18 and 35 years old with type 1 diabetes.

The nucleotide sequence is given as TGTGCCAGCGGAAACACCGGACGCGTGGAGACCCAGTACTTC. Translated, it reads CASGNTGRVETQYF. The chain is assembled from TRBV7-8 and TRBJ2-5, with the D gene not confidently named. The CDR3 contains 14 residues, cysteine and phenylalanine counted. The DNA shown is the 42-base CDR3, in frame from base 1. V is pared back by 8 bases and J by 5 bases, with 18 bases lying between the germline termini. The germline V gene provides CDR1 SGHVS and CDR2 FQNEAQ.